What follows are 22 T cell receptor beta chains derived from one specimen sequenced in a study of blood T cells in healthy people across ages. A sample-barcoded 5' primer and a J-beta primer mix were used in a second PCR of roughly 6 to 12 cycles. TCRdb called the 5' RACE reads again in MiXCR, with one record for every CDR3 protein. The data hold hundreds of thousands of distinct CDR3 sequences, with around 38% observed a single time. Sequencing was performed on blood. The source of these receptors is a man older than 75 in good health.

V is TRBV20-1 and J is TRBJ2-3, with 10 bases that match TRBD1. Germline V gives CDR1 DFQATT, CDR2 SNEGSKA (reference sequence). V shed 3 bases and J 3 bases; nucleotides not matched to a gene: 6. The CDR3 has 15 amino acids. The CDR3 is CSASGRDRGTDTQYF. CDR3 in DNA: TGCAGTGCTAGTGGCCGGGACAGGGGTACAGATACGCAGTATTTT.

The chain combines TRBV4-3 with TRBJ2-1, with no clear D. The CDR3 has 14 residues. The ends were cut back, 1 base at V and 3 bases at J, with 7 bases in the middle. Germline CDR1 and CDR2: LGHNA and YSLEER. For the CDR3, the DNA is TGCGCCAGCAGCCAAGTTCGATTCTACAATGAGCAGTTCTTC. Translating gives CASSQVRFYNEQFF.

In its sample, this clonotype was seen a few times. The V gene is TRBV20-1, the J gene TRBJ1-2; tentative D call: TRBD1 (5 bases). V was trimmed by 3 bases and J by 3 bases, leaving 14 bases between them. The CDR3 contains 14 residues. Germline CDR1 DFQATT, CDR2 SNEGSKA (reference sequence). In nucleotides, the CDR3 is TGCAGTGCTAGGGGGGTAAGGAAGGACTATGGCTACACCTTC. Its translation is CSARGVRKDYGYTF.

The chain combines TRBV7-9 with TRBJ2-1, with a tentative D call TRBD1 (5 bases). Germline CDR1 and CDR2: SEHNR and FQNEAQ (reference sequence). Trimming pared 1 base from V and 10 bases from J, leaving 17 bases between. This CDR3 has 15 residues. CDR3 coding DNA: TGTGCCAGCAGCTTAGTTAACAGGCCCAACTACGAGCAGTTCTTC. It encodes CASSLVNRPNYEQFF.

This clonotype was recorded only once. The gene calls are TRBV5-6 and TRBJ1-5; D is unresolved. V was clipped by 4 bases and J by 0 bases, with 14 bases between them. The CDR3 sequence is 16 residues long. Germline V lookup: CDR1 SGHDT, CDR2 YYEEEE. Written as DNA, the CDR3 is TGTGCCAGCAGCCCGTATGGGCCTTATAGCAATCAGCCCCAGCATTTT. Its translation: CASSPYGPYSNQPQHF.

The chain is built from TRBV28 and TRBJ1-2; a weak D match, TRBD1 (5 bases). The CDR3 length is 14 residues. Germline assignment: CDR1 MDHEN and CDR2 SYDVKM. V dropped 7 bases and J dropped 5 bases, with 17 bases sitting between them. CDR3 protein: CASTSGTDLYGYTF. The CDR3 DNA reads as TGTGCCAGCACCAGTGGGACGGATCTTTATGGCTACACCTTC.

The chain has TRBV10-3 and TRBJ2-7, with 8 bases that match TRBD2. After removal of 10 bases from V and 2 bases from J, the junction contained 13 bases not matched to a gene. The germline V gene has CDR1 ENHRY and CDR2 SYGVKD. The CDR3 consists of 15 residues. The DNA for the CDR3 is TGTGCCACCCAAGAGGGACTAGTCAAGGCCTACGAGCAGTACTTC. Amino acid sequence: CATQEGLVKAYEQYF.

The chain carries TRBV20-1 and TRBJ2-1; tentatively, D is TRBD2 (6 bases). This CDR3 is 14 amino acids long. V lost 6 bases to trimming and J lost 0 bases, with 12 bases between them. From germline, CDR1 is DFQATT and CDR2 SNEGSKA (reference sequence). This CDR3 reads CSAGRGNSYNEQFF. The CDR3, as DNA: TGCAGTGCCGGACGGGGGAACTCCTACAATGAGCAGTTCTTC.

The V call is TRBV6-6, the J call TRBJ2-2, with no clear D. Germline V gives CDR1 MNHNY, CDR2 SVGAGI (reference sequence). With 6 bases removed from V and 1 base from J, the gap between germline ends came to 3 bases. The CDR3 extends over 12 amino acids. The CDR3 sequence: CASRRNTGELFF. The DNA of the CDR3 is TGTGCCAGCAGACGGAACACCGGGGAGCTGTTTTTT.

This clonotype was seen at least ten times. The chain combines TRBV7-3 with TRBJ2-5; D not certain. The CDR3 has 13 amino acids. Germline CDR1 is SGHTA and CDR2 is FQGTGA. Trimming stripped 6 bases from V and 2 bases from J, with 10 bases between. The CDR3 bases are TGTGCCAGCAGTTACCGACGTCAAGAGACCCAGTACTTC. Translation gives CASSYRRQETQYF.

The chain couples TRBV15 to TRBJ2-5; possibly TRBD1 for D (5 bases). The V gene's germline CDR1 is LNHNV and CDR2 YYDKDF (reference sequence). Trimming shortened V by 9 bases and J by 1 base, and 12 bases separated the two germline ends. The CDR3 runs 13 residues. CDR3: CATGAWVQETQYF. The CDR3 bases are TGTGCCACAGGGGCTTGGGTCCAAGAGACCCAGTACTTC.

The chain couples TRBV7-2 to TRBJ2-7, with 7 bases aligning to TRBD2. The CDR3 consists of 12 residues. J lost 3 bases, V lost 4 bases, and 0 bases had no gene match. Germline CDR1 is SGHTA and CDR2 is FQGNSA. The CDR3 sequence: CASSWTSYEQYF. The CDR3 region has the DNA TGTGCCAGCAGCTGGACTAGCTACGAGCAGTACTTC.

The V gene is TRBV12-3 or TRBV12-4, the J gene TRBJ2-7; weak D call: TRBD2 (6 bases). The CDR3 runs to 15 residues. V lost 2 bases and J 5 bases, leaving 16 bases between the germline ends. The CDR3 sequence is CASSLFVRGGDEQYF. CDR3 sequence (DNA): TGTGCCAGCAGTTTATTTGTTCGGGGCGGGGACGAGCAGTACTTC.

The chain combines TRBV12-3 or TRBV12-4 with TRBJ2-5; possibly TRBD2 for D (6 bases). Trimming left V 2 bases short and J 2 bases short, with 12 bases between. This CDR3 has 15 amino acids. CDR3 amino acids: CASSLRGLVQETQYF. CDR3 in DNA: TGTGCCAGCAGTTTAAGGGGACTCGTTCAAGAGACCCAGTACTTC.

The chain has TRBV14 and TRBJ1-4; no clear D gene. The V gene's germline CDR1 is SGHDN and CDR2 FVKESK. The CDR3 covers 13 residues. V was shortened by 3 bases and J by 8 bases, with 10 bases between the two germline ends. The CDR3 loop is CASSHLLEEKLFF. CDR3 bases: TGTGCCAGCAGCCACCTCTTGGAAGAAAAACTGTTTTTT. The entire variable domain, with the rest obtained from reference TRBV14 and TRBJ1-4, is as follows: EAGVTQFPSHSVIEKGQTVTLRCDPISGHDNLYWYRRVMGKEIKFLLHFVKESKQDESGMPNNRFLAERTGGTYSTLKVQPAELEDSGVYFCASSHLLEEKLFFGSGTQLSVL.

V gene TRBV20-1 combines with J gene TRBJ2-4; TRBD2 matches 7 bases. Judging by the DNA end, TRBJ2-7 fits better; the J call may be wrong. Germline V gives CDR1 DFQATT, CDR2 SNEGSKA (reference sequence). CDR3 length equals 11 residues. The CDR3 loop is CSVGLQYEQYF. The CDR3, as DNA: TGCAGTGTGGGACTACAGTACGAGCAGTACTTC.

This clonotype was found a few times. The rearrangement joins TRBV5-1 to TRBJ2-4; 13 bases agree with TRBD2. Trimming removed 4 bases from V and 8 bases from J; junction bases left unmatched: 6. This CDR3 is built from 15 residues. Germline assignment: CDR1 SGHRS and CDR2 YFSETQ. The CDR3 loop reads CASSRTSGGSDIQYF. DNA for the CDR3: TGCGCCAGCAGCCGGACTAGCGGGGGTTCTGACATTCAGTACTTC.

DNA for the CDR3: TGTGCCAGCAGCCGTTGGGACAGAGTGAATGAAAAACTGTTTTTT. Its translation: CASSRWDRVNEKLFF. The chain links TRBV3-1 to TRBJ1-4; 7 bases agree with TRBD1. V shed 4 bases and J 5 bases; nucleotides not matched to a gene: 7. This CDR3 spans 15 amino acids. Per the germline V gene, CDR1 is LGHDT and CDR2 is YNNKEL (reference sequence).

V usage is TRBV21-1 and J usage is TRBJ2-3; the DNA was not compared with TRBD1, the D call given in the table. TRBV21-1 is termed a pseudogene. The CDR3 spans 17 residues. DNA of the CDR3: TGTGCCAGCAGCAAAGTAGTGTCTCAGGGGAGCACAGATACGCAGTATTTT. Its translation: CASSKVVSQGSTDTQYF.

In its sample, this clonotype was seen once. The chain is built from TRBV5-4 and TRBJ1-1; TRBD1 might be the D (6 bases). The length of the CDR3 is 14 residues. V gave up 4 bases and J gave up 1 base, with 11 bases separating them. Germline values: CDR1 SGHNT, CDR2 YYREEE (reference sequence). DNA for the CDR3: TGTGCCAGCAGCAAACCGACAGGGAACACTGAAGCTTTCTTT. It specifies CASSKPTGNTEAFF.

The chain has TRBV20-1 and TRBJ2-7, with D maybe TRBD2 (6 bases). V shed 3 bases and J shed 4 bases, with 10 bases lying between them. The CDR3 totals 12 residues. Germline V CDR1 and CDR2: DFQATT, SNEGSKA (reference sequence). The CDR3 nucleotides read TGCAGTGCTAGCCGGGACTTATACGAGCAGTACTTC. This encodes CSASRDLYEQYF.

In this sample, this clonotype turned up a few times. V and J are TRBV7-8 and TRBJ1-2; 7 positions agree with TRBD1. The CDR3 extends over 13 amino acids. The trim removed 5 bases at V and 3 bases at J, leaving 3 bases unmatched. The germline gives CDR1 SGHVS, CDR2 FQNEAQ. This CDR3 is CASSVGTDYGYTF. Here the CDR3 DNA reads TGTGCCAGCAGCGTGGGGACAGACTATGGCTACACCTTC.